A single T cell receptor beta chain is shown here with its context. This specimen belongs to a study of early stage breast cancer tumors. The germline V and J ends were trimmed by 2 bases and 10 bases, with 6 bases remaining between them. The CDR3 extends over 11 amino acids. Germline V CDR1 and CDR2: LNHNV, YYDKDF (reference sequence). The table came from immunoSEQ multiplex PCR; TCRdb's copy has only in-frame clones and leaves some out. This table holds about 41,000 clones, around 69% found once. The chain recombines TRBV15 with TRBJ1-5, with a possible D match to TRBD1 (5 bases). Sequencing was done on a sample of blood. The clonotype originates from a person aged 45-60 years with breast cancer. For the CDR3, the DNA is TGTGCCACCAGCAGACAGGGTCCCCAGCATTTT. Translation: CATSRQGPQHF.